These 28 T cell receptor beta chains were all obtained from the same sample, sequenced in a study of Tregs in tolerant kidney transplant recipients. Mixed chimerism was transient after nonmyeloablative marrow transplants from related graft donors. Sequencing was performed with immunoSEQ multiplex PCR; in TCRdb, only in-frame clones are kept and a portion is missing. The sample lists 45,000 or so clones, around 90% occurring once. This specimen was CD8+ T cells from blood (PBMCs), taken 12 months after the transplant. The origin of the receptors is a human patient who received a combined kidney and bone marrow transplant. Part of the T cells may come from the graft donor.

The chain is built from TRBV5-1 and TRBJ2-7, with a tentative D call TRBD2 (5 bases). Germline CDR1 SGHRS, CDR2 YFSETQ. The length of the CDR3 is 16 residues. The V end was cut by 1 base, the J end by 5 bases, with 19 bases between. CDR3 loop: CASSLRVFDYSDEQYF. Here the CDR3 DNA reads TGCGCCAGCAGCTTGAGGGTTTTTGACTATAGCGACGAGCAGTACTTC.

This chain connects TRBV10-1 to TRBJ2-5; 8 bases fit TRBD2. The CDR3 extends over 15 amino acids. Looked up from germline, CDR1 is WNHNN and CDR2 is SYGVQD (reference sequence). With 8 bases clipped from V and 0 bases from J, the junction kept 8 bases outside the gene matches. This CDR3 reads CASRISGDNQETQYF. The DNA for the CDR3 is TGCGCCAGCCGGATTAGCGGGGACAACCAAGAGACCCAGTACTTC.

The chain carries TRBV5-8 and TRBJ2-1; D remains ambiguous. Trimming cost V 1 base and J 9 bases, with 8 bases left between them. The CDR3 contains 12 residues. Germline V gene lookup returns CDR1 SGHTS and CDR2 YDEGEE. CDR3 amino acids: CASSLTGTEQFF. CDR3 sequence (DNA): TGTGCCAGCAGCTTGACGGGTACTGAGCAGTTCTTC.

The CDR3 sequence is CASSNDDRFYGYTF. The CDR3, as DNA: TGTGCCAGCTCAAACGATGACAGATTCTATGGCTACACCTTC. The rearrangement uses TRBV18 and TRBJ1-2; TRBD1 is a possible D gene (5 bases). Germline V gene sequence: CDR1 KGHSH, CDR2 LQKENI. The CDR3 is made up of 14 amino acids. Trimming took 5 bases from V and 4 from J, leaving 14 bases between them.

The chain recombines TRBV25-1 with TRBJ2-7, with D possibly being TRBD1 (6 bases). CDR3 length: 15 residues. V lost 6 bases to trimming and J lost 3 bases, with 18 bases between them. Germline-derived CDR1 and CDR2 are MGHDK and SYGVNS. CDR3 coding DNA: TGTGCCAGCAGCGAAGACAGGAGTTCGCTCTACGAGCAGTACTTC. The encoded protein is CASSEDRSSLYEQYF.

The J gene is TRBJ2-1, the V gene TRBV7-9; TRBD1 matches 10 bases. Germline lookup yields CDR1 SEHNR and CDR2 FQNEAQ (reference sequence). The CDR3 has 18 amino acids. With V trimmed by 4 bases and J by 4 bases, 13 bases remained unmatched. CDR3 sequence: CASSSPRYSGQGYNEQFF. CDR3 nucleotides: TGTGCCAGCAGCTCGCCCCGTTATTCGGGACAGGGGTACAATGAGCAGTTCTTC.

The CDR3 loop is CASQPEVYGYTF. The CDR3 coding sequence is TGTGCCAGCCAGCCAGAGGTTTATGGCTACACCTTC. V usage is TRBV11-2 and J usage is TRBJ1-2; D gene ambiguous. This CDR3 is 12 amino acids long. The V gene's germline CDR1 is SGHAT and CDR2 FQNNGV. V was clipped by 8 bases and J by 5 bases, with 12 bases between them.

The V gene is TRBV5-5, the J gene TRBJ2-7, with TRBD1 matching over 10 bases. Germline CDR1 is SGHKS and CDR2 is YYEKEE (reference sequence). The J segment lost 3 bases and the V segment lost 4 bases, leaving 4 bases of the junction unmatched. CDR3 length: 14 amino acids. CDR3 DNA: TGTGCCAGCAGCATCGGACAGGGGGACTACGAGCAGTACTTC. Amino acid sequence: CASSIGQGDYEQYF.

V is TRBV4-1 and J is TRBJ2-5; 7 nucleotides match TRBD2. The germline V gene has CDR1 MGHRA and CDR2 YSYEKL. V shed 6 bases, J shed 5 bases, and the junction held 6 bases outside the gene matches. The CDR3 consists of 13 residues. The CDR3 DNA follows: TGCGCCAGCAGGGGACTACCTGGGGAGACCCAGTACTTC. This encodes CASRGLPGETQYF.

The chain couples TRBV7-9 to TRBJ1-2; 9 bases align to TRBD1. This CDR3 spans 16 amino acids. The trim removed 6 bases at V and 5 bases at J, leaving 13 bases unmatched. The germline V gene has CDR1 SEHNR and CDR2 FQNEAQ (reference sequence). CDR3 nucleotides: TGTGCCAGCAGGGGGACAGGGAATTTTAAACGGTATGGCTACACCTTC. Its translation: CASRGTGNFKRYGYTF.

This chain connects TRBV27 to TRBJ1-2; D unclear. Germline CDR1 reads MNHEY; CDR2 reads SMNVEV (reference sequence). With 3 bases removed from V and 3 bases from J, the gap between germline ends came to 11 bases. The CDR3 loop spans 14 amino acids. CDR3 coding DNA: TGTGCCAGCAGTTTTTCGGTGCTGGACTATGGCTACACCTTC. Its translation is CASSFSVLDYGYTF.

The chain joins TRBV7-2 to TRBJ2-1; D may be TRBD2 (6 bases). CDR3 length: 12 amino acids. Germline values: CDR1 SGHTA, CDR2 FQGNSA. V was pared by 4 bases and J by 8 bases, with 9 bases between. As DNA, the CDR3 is TGTGCCAGCAGCTCGACGGGGGATGAGCAGTTCTTC. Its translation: CASSSTGDEQFF.

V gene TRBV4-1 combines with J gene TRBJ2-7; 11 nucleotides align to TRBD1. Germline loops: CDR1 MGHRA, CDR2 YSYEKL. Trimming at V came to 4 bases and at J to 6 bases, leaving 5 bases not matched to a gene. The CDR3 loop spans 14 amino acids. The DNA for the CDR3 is TGCGCCAGCAGCCTCGGACAGGGGGCTACCGAGCAGTACTTC. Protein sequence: CASSLGQGATEQYF.

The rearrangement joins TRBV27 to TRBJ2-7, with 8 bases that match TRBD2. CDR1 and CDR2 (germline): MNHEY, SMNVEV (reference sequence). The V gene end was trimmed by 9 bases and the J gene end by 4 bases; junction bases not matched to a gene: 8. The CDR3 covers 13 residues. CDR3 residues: CASSSGSRYEQYF. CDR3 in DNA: TGTGCCAGTTCAAGCGGGAGTAGGTACGAGCAGTACTTC.

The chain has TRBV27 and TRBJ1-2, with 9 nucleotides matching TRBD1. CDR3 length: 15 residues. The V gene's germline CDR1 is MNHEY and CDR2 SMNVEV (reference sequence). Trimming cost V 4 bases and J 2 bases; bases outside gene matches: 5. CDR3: CASSWGGQGNYGYTF. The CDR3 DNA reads TGTGCCAGCAGTTGGGGTGGACAGGGGAACTATGGCTACACCTTC.

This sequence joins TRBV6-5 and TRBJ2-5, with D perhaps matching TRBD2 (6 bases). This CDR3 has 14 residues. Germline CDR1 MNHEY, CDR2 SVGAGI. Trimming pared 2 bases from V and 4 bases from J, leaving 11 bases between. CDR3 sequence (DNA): TGTGCCAGCAGTTACACGGGAGTCCCAGAGACCCAGTACTTC. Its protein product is CASSYTGVPETQYF.

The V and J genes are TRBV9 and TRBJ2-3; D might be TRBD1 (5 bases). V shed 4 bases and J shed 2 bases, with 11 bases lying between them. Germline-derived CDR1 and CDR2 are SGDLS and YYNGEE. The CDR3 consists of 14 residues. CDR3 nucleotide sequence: TGTGCCAGCAGCCAGACGGACAACACAGATACGCAGTATTTT. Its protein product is CASSQTDNTDTQYF.

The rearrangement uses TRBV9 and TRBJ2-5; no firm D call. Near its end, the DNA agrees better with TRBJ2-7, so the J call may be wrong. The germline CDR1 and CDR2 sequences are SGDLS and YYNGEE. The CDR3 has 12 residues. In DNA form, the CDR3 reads TGTGCCAGCAGCGGGGGCTCCTACGAGCAGTACTTC. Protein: CASSGGSYEQYF.

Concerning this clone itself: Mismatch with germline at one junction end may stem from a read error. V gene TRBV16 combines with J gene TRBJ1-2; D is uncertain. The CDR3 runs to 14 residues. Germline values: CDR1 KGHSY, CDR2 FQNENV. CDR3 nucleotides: TGTGCCAGCAGCCGGCCCGAGGAAGACTATGGCTACCCCTTC. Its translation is CASSRPEEDYGYPF.

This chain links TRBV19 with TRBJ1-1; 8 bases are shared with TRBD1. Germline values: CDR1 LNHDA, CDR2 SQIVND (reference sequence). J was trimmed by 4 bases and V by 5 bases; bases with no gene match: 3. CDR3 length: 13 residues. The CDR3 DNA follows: TGTGCCAGTAGTCCAGGGGGCCGCACTGAAGCTTTCTTT. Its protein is CASSPGGRTEAFF.

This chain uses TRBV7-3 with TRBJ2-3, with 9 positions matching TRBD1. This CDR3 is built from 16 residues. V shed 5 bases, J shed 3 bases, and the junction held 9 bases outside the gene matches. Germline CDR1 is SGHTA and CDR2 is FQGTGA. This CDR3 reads CASSPTGGVSTDTQYF. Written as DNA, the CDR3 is TGTGCCAGCAGCCCCACAGGGGGCGTTAGTACAGATACGCAGTATTTT.

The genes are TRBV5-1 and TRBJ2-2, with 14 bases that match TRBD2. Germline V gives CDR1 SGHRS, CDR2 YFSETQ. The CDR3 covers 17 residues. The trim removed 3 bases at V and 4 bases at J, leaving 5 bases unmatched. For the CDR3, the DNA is TGCGCCAGCAGCTGGGGACTAGCGGGGGACCTCACCGGGGAGCTGTTTTTT. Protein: CASSWGLAGDLTGELFF.

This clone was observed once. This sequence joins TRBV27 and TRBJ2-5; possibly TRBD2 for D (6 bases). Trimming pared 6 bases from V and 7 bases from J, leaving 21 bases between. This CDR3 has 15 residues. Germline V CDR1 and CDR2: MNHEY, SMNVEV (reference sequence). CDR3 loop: CASRSPLRGLGTQYF. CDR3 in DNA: TGTGCCAGCAGATCCCCCTTGCGGGGACTTGGGACCCAGTACTTC.

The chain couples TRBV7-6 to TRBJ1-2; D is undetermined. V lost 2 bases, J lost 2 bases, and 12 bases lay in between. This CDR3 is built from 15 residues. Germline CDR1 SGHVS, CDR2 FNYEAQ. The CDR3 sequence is CASSLSPRLNYGYTF. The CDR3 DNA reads TGTGCCAGCAGCTTAAGCCCTAGATTAAACTATGGCTACACCTTC.

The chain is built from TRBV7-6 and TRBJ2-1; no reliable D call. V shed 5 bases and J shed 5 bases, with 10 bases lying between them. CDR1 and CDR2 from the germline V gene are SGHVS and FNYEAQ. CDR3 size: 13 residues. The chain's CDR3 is CASSLSNDNEQFF. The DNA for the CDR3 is TGTGCCAGCAGCCTTTCTAACGACAATGAGCAGTTCTTC.

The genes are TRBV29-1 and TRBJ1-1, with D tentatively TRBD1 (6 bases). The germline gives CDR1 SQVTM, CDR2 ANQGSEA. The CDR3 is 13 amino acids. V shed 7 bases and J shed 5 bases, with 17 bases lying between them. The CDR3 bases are TGCAGCGCCGGACCCCGTCAGGGGACTGAAGCTTTCTTT. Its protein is CSAGPRQGTEAFF.

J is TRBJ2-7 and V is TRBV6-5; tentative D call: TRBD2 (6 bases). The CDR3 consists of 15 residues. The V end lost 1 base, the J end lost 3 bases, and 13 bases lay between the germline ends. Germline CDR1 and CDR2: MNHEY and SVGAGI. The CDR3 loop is CASSYWRGSDYEQYF. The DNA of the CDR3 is TGTGCCAGCAGTTACTGGAGGGGCTCCGACTACGAGCAGTACTTC.

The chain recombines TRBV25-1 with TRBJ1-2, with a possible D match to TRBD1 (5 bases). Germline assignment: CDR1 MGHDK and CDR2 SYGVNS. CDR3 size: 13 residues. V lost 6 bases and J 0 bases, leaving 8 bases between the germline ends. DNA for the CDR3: TGTGCCAGCAGGGCAGGGACTAACTATGGCTACACCTTC. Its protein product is CASRAGTNYGYTF.